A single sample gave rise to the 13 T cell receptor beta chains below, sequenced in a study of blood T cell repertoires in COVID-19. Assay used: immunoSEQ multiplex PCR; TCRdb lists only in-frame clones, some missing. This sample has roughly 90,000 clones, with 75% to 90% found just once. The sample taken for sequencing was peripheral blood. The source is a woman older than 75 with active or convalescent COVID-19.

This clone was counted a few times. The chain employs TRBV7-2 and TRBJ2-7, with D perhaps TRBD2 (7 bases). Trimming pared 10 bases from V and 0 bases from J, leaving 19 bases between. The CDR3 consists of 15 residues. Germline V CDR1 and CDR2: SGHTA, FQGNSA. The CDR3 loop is CATKRGAALSYEQYF. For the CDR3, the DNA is TGTGCCACCAAACGGGGGGCCGCCCTCTCCTACGAGCAGTACTTC.

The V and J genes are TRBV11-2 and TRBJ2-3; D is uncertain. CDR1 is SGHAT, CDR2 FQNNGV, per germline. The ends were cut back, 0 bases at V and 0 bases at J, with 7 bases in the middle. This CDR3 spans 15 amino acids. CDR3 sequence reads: CASSLDPRSTDTQYF. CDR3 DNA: TGTGCCAGCAGCTTAGATCCCAGGAGCACAGATACGCAGTATTTT.

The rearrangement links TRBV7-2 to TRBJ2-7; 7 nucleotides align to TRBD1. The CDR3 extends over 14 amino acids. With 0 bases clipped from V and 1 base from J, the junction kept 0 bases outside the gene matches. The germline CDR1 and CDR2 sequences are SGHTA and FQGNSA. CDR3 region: CASSLADRSYEQYF. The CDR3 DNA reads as TGTGCCAGCAGCTTAGCGGACAGGTCCTACGAGCAGTACTTC. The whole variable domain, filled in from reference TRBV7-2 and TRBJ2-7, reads GAGVSQSPSNKVTEKGKDVELRCDPISGHTALYWYRQSLGQGLEFLIYFQGNSAPDKSGLPSDRFSAERTGGSVSTLTIQRTQQEDSAVYLCASSLADRSYEQYFGPGTRLTVT.

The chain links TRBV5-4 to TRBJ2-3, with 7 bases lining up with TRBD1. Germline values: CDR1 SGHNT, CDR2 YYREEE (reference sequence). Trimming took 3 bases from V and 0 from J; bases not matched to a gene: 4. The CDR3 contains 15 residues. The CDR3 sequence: CASSSQDRSTDTQYF. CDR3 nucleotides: TGTGCCAGCAGCTCTCAGGACAGGAGCACAGATACGCAGTATTTT. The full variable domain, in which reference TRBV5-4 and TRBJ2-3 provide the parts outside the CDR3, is ETGVTQSPTHLIKTRGQQVTLRCSSQSGHNTVSWYQQALGQGPQFIFQYYREEENGRGNFPPRFSGLQFPNYSSELNVNALELDDSALYLCASSSQDRSTDTQYFGPGTRLTVL.

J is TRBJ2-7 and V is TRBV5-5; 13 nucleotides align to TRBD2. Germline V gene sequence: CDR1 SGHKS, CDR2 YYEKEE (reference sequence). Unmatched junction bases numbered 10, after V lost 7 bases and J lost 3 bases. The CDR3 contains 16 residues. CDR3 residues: CASSPKGTSGNYEQYF. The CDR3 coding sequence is TGTGCCAGCTCCCCAAAGGGGACTAGCGGGAACTACGAGCAGTACTTC.

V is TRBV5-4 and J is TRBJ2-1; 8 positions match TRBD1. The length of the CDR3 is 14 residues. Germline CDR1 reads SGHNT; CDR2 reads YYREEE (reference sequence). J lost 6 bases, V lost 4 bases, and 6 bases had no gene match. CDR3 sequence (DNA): TGTGCCAGCAGCGGTGGGACAGGAACCAATGAGCAGTTCTTC. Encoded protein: CASSGGTGTNEQFF.

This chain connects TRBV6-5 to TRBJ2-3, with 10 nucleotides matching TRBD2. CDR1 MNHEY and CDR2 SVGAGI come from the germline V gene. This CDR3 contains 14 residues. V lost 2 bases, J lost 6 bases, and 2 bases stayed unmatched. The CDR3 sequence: CASSYASGGDTQYF. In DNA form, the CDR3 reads TGTGCCAGCAGTTACGCTAGCGGGGGCGATACGCAGTATTTT.

Written as DNA, the CDR3 is TGTGCCACCAGTGATCAAGGGGGCGGAGAGCAGTACTTC. The encoded protein is CATSDQGGGEQYF. The rearrangement joins TRBV24-1 to TRBJ2-7, with TRBD1 identical over 7 bases. CDR3 length: 13 amino acids. The V gene end was trimmed by 3 bases and the J gene end by 7 bases; junction bases not matched to a gene: 5. Germline loops: CDR1 KGHDR, CDR2 SFDVKD.

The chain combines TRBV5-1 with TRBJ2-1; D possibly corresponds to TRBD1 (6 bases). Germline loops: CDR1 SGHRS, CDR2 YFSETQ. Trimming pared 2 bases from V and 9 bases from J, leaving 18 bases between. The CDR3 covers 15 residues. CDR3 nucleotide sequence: TGCGCCAGCAGCTTCGAGGCAGGGGCACGTAGTGAGCAGTTCTTC. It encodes CASSFEAGARSEQFF. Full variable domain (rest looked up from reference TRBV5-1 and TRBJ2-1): KAGVTQTPRYLIKTRGQQVTLSCSPISGHRSVSWYQQTPGQGLQFLFEYFSETQRNKGNFPGRFSGRQFSNSRSEMNVSTLELGDSALYLCASSFEAGARSEQFFGPGTRLTVL.

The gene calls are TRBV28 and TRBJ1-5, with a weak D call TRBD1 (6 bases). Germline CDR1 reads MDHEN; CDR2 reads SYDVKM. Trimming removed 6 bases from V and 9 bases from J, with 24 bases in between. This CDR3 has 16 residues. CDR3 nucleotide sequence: TGTGCCAGCAGCCCTTTAGGGGGGGATTCCGGTCCGCCCCAGCATTTT. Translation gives CASSPLGGDSGPPQHF.

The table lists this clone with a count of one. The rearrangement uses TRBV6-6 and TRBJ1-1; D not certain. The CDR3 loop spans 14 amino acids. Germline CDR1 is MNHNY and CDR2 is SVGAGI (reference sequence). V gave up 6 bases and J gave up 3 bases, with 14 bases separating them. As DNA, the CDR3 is TGTGCCAGCAGCTTTCCAAGGAGGGACACTGAAGCTTTCTTT. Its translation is CASSFPRRDTEAFF.

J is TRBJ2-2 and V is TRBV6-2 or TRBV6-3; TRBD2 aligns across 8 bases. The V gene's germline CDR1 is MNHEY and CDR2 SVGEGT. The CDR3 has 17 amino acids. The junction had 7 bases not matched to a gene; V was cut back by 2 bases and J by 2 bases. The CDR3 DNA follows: TGTGCCAGCAGTTACAATCGGGGGGGACGAAACACCGGGGAGCTGTTTTTT. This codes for CASSYNRGGRNTGELFF.

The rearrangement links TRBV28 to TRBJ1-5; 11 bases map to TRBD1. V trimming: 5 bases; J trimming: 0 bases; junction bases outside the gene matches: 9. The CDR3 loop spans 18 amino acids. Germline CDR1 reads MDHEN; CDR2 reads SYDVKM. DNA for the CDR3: TGTGCCAGCAGTGGCGGGACAGGGGGGCTTTATAGCAATCAGCCCCAGCATTTT. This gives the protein CASSGGTGGLYSNQPQHF.